The sequence of this TCR beta chain was determined in a study of blood T cell repertoires in COVID-19. Study-level background: Samples came from the United States, Italy and Spain, spanning acute and convalescent COVID-19. The cDNA or gDNA used as material had been derived from T cells, B-cell-depleted T cells, or PBMCs.

The germline CDR1 and CDR2 sequences are MNHEY and SMNVEV (reference sequence). CDR3 length: 13 residues. The germline V and J ends were trimmed by 6 bases and 4 bases, with 12 bases remaining between them. Original analysis: Reference gene primer amplification yielded estimated nucleated cell counts. Libraries were prepared by immunoSEQ multiplex PCR; TCRdb keeps only in-frame clonotypes and omits some of them. For V, J and clone size, that table is used; D and trimming come from the DNA. The data show roughly 170,000 clones, about four fifths seen once. The chain joins TRBV27 to TRBJ1-2; no reliable D call. Sequenced material: peripheral blood. This receptor was identified in a human donor in a cohort sampled during active COVID-19. CDR3 in DNA: TGTGCCAGCAGCCCACAATCGGGCTATGGCTACACCTTC. Protein: CASSPQSGYGYTF.